The 30 T cell receptor beta chains below all came from one sample that was sequenced in a study of beta chain features in type 1 diabetes. Expressed TCRB transcripts were sequenced because the entire RNA isolate underwent reverse transcription. TCRdb's table, derived via immunoSEQ multiplex PCR, lists solely in-frame clones and lacks some. There are 600,000 to 650,000 clones in the sample; about 14% occur only once, and 0.093% lies in the top ten. Sample: naive CD4+ T cells from blood. These receptors all stem from a man between 18 and 29 years old in good health.

In its sample, this clone was seen a few times. The chain links TRBV18 to TRBJ2-4, with D tentatively TRBD1 or TRBD2 (5 bases each). CDR1 is KGHSH and CDR2 is LQKENI in the germline V gene. Trimming removed 3 bases from V and 0 bases from J, with 12 bases in between. The CDR3 totals 16 residues. CDR3: CASSPSEGIAKNIQYF. CDR3 nucleotides: TGTGCCAGCTCACCGAGCGAGGGGATAGCCAAAAACATTCAGTACTTC.

The chain recombines TRBV25-1 with TRBJ2-6; 8 nucleotides agree with TRBD1. Germline-derived CDR1 and CDR2 are MGHDK and SYGVNS. The CDR3 extends over 16 amino acids. After removal of 2 bases from V and 2 bases from J, the junction contained 2 bases not matched to a gene. In DNA form, the CDR3 reads TGTGCCAGCAGTGAACAGGACAGGGCTGGGGCCAACGTCCTGACTTTC. It codes for CASSEQDRAGANVLTF.

This clone was seen only a few times. Other DNA sequences from this sample encode an identical CDR3 as well. The CDR3 bases are TGTGCCAGCAGCTTAGCGGGGCTCTACGAGCAGTACTTC. Amino acid sequence: CASSLAGLYEQYF. This sequence joins TRBV7-2 and TRBJ2-7, with D possibly TRBD1 on 5 matching bases. The CDR3 loop spans 13 amino acids. Trimming pared 0 bases from V and 3 bases from J, leaving 6 bases between. Per germline, CDR1 SGHTA and CDR2 FQGNSA.

This clone was observed at least ten times. V is TRBV23-1 and J is TRBJ1-5; no firm D call. TRBV23-1 is marked as an open reading frame, function uncertain. The V end was cut by 0 bases, the J end by 11 bases, with 11 bases between. This CDR3 region has 13 residues. The CDR3 reads CASSQSNLPAQHF. Here the CDR3 DNA reads TGCGCCAGCAGTCAATCGAACCTCCCGGCCCAGCATTTT.

J is TRBJ2-5 and V is TRBV7-2, with D unresolved. The CDR3 runs 14 residues. Germline V gives CDR1 SGHTA, CDR2 FQGNSA. Trimming pared 1 base from V and 5 bases from J, leaving 11 bases between. The CDR3 reads CASSLGGFRETQYF. CDR3 nucleotides: TGTGCCAGCAGCTTAGGTGGTTTCCGGGAGACCCAGTACTTC.

This clone was observed a handful of times. The chain has TRBV9 and TRBJ2-7, with TRBD1 as a possible D gene (6 bases). Trimming left V 1 base short and J 1 base short, with 12 bases between. CDR1 and CDR2 from the germline V gene are SGDLS and YYNGEE. The CDR3 spans 15 residues. The CDR3 sequence is CASSVRGTRSYEQYF. The CDR3 DNA is TGTGCCAGCAGCGTAAGGGGGACGCGATCCTACGAGCAGTACTTC.

The genes are TRBV18 and TRBJ2-1, with 8 bases lining up with TRBD1. The CDR3 has 17 residues. V lost 2 bases to trimming and J lost 2 bases; unmatched junction nucleotides: 8. The V gene's germline CDR1 is KGHSH and CDR2 LQKENI. The CDR3 loop is CASSPEIGQGAYNEQFF. The DNA of the CDR3 is TGTGCCAGCTCACCAGAGATTGGACAGGGTGCCTACAATGAGCAGTTCTTC.

This chain joins TRBV9 and TRBJ2-3; the match to TRBD2 covers 9 bases. CDR1 is SGDLS, CDR2 YYNGEE, per germline. Losses at the gene ends were 2 bases for V and 0 bases for J; bases not matched to a gene: 7. The CDR3 sequence is 17 residues long. CDR3 loop: CASSVNSGGASTDTQYF. Written as DNA, the CDR3 is TGTGCCAGCAGCGTTAATAGCGGGGGAGCTAGCACAGATACGCAGTATTTT.

Only a few counts were recorded for this clone. V gene TRBV10-3 combines with J gene TRBJ2-7, with D tentatively TRBD1 (5 bases). This CDR3 is 13 amino acids long. CDR1 and CDR2 from the germline V gene are ENHRY and SYGVKD. V lost 5 bases to trimming and J lost 2 bases, with 10 bases between them. CDR3 residues: CAISPGQTYEQYF. The CDR3 DNA reads TGTGCCATCAGTCCTGGACAAACCTACGAGCAGTACTTC.

The chain employs TRBV29-1 and TRBJ1-2; a possible D gene is TRBD1 (6 bases). The CDR3 totals 18 residues. Germline CDR1 reads SQVTM; CDR2 reads ANQGSEA. With 8 bases removed from V and 4 bases from J, the gap between germline ends came to 32 bases. In DNA form, the CDR3 reads TGCAGCCCGAGGGGTGTTGGGGGCGCCGCCCGTTACCTCTATGGCTACACCTTC. Translated: CSPRGVGGAARYLYGYTF.

The CDR3 DNA is TGTGCCAGCAGTGAAACTTTGGCGGGAGGTAAAGAGACCCAGTACTTC. Its translation: CASSETLAGGKETQYF. The chain has TRBV2 and TRBJ2-5; 8 positions match TRBD2. This CDR3 has 16 residues. Germline V gene sequence: CDR1 SNHLY, CDR2 FYNNEI. V shed 2 bases and J 3 bases; nucleotides not matched to a gene: 8.

This clone was seen a few times. The chain is built from TRBV30 and TRBJ1-2, with 8 bases aligning to TRBD1. Germline CDR1 is GTSNPN and CDR2 is SVGIG (reference sequence). The CDR3 totals 16 residues. V shed 0 bases, J shed 4 bases, and the junction held 10 bases outside the gene matches. The CDR3, as DNA: TGTGCCTGGAGTGTACGCCCCGGACAGGGAGGCTATGGCTACACCTTC. Its translation: CAWSVRPGQGGYGYTF. The complete variable domain, with remaining parts taken from reference TRBV30 and TRBJ1-2, reads SQTIHQWPATLVQPVGSPLSLECTVEGTSNPNLYWYRQAAGRGLQLLFYSVGIGQISSEVPQNLSASRPQDRQFILSSKKLLLSDSGFYLCAWSVRPGQGGYGYTFGSGTRLTVV.

This clone has more than one count but fewer than ten. Distinct nucleotide sequences in the sample also encode this CDR3. The chain couples TRBV7-3 to TRBJ2-1; 9 nucleotides line up with TRBD1. Germline trimming cut 0 bases from V and 3 bases from J; bases unmatched to any gene: 0. The CDR3 extends over 15 amino acids. Germline assignment: CDR1 SGHTA and CDR2 FQGTGA. CDR3 amino acids: CASSLTGQGYNEQFF. The DNA for the CDR3 is TGTGCCAGCAGCTTAACGGGACAGGGCTACAATGAGCAGTTCTTC.

This clone was seen more than once but under ten times. The V gene is TRBV5-1, the J gene TRBJ2-7; TRBD1 matches 8 bases. CDR1 is SGHRS, CDR2 YFSETQ, per germline. The J segment lost 0 bases and the V segment lost 3 bases, leaving 2 bases of the junction unmatched. The CDR3 sequence is 14 residues long. CDR3 residues: CASSWDRPSYEQYF. The CDR3 DNA reads TGCGCCAGCAGCTGGGACAGGCCCTCCTACGAGCAGTACTTC.

The chain couples TRBV7-9 to TRBJ2-7; 10 nucleotides match TRBD1. Germline loops: CDR1 SEHNR, CDR2 FQNEAQ (reference sequence). CDR3 size: 15 residues. The V segment lost 3 bases and the J segment 3 bases; nucleotides outside the gene matches: 5. CDR3 sequence reads: CASSFPRTGGYEQYF. In DNA, the CDR3 is TGTGCCAGCAGCTTCCCTCGGACAGGGGGCTACGAGCAGTACTTC.

The chain carries TRBV10-3 and TRBJ2-2; 8 bases are shared with TRBD2. The CDR3 sequence is 14 residues long. Germline V gene sequence: CDR1 ENHRY, CDR2 SYGVKD. V lost 2 bases to trimming and J lost 5 bases; unmatched junction nucleotides: 1. This CDR3 reads CAISERGGTGELFF. As DNA, the CDR3 is TGTGCCATCAGTGAGCGGGGGGGAACCGGGGAGCTGTTTTTT.

The chain recombines TRBV27 with TRBJ2-2; 13 nucleotides align to TRBD2. CDR1 is MNHEY, CDR2 SMNVEV, per germline (reference sequence). This CDR3 spans 16 amino acids. J lost 12 bases, V lost 5 bases, and 12 bases had no gene match. The CDR3: CASSVLLAGGPRKLFF. The CDR3 DNA reads as TGTGCCAGCAGTGTCTTACTAGCGGGGGGGCCGAGGAAGCTGTTTTTT.

The chain recombines TRBV5-1 with TRBJ2-2, with TRBD2 matching 7 bases. The CDR3 has 15 amino acids. Germline V gene lookup returns CDR1 SGHRS and CDR2 YFSETQ. The J segment lost 1 base and the V segment lost 9 bases, leaving 9 bases of the junction unmatched. The CDR3 sequence is CATRRDYLNTGELFF. CDR3 nucleotides: TGCGCCACCCGCCGGGACTACTTGAACACCGGGGAGCTGTTTTTT.

This clone was seen a few times. The chain links TRBV25-1 to TRBJ2-5, with 10 bases fitting TRBD2. CDR3 length: 18 amino acids. Germline loops: CDR1 MGHDK, CDR2 SYGVNS. Trimming took 4 bases from V and 3 from J; bases not matched to a gene: 14. The CDR3 nucleotides are TGTGCCAGCAGTGGGCAAGCGGGAGGGCCGGTAGGAAAAGAGACCCAGTACTTC. Residues: CASSGQAGGPVGKETQYF.

CDR3 loop: CASSLVVAGGGYEQYF. As DNA, the CDR3 is TGTGCCAGCAGCTTAGTGGTCGCGGGGGGTGGCTACGAGCAGTACTTC. The V call is TRBV7-2, the J call TRBJ2-7, with 8 bases lining up with TRBD2. V was clipped by 1 base and J by 3 bases; unmatched bases: 8. The CDR3 is made up of 16 amino acids. Germline CDR1 reads SGHTA; CDR2 reads FQGNSA.

The chain combines TRBV5-1 with TRBJ2-1; D call uncertain. Germline CDR1 and CDR2: SGHRS and YFSETQ. This CDR3 region has 14 residues. V lost 1 base and J lost 3, with 8 bases in between. The CDR3 DNA reads TGCGCCAGCAGCTTGTTGGCAGGCTACAATGAGCAGTTCTTC. This translates into CASSLLAGYNEQFF.

This clone occurred a few times. The chain couples TRBV29-1 to TRBJ2-1, with 9 nucleotides matching TRBD1. V lost 4 bases, J lost 7 bases, and 8 bases stayed unmatched. In germline, CDR1 is SQVTM, CDR2 ANQGSEA. There are 14 residues in the CDR3. CDR3 sequence: CSVGRDRDWNEQFF. CDR3 in DNA: TGCAGCGTTGGGAGGGACAGGGACTGGAATGAGCAGTTCTTC.

This chain uses TRBV4-2 with TRBJ2-5; 8 nucleotides align to TRBD2. Trimming removed 2 bases from V and 4 bases from J; junction bases left unmatched: 6. CDR3 length: 15 amino acids. Germline-derived CDR1 and CDR2 are LGHNA and YNFKEQ. CDR3 amino acids: CASSQPTSGSETQYF. CDR3 DNA sequence: TGTGCCAGCAGCCAACCCACTAGCGGATCAGAGACCCAGTACTTC.

The V call is TRBV28, the J call TRBJ2-7; 12 bases match TRBD1. CDR3 length: 14 residues. Looked up from germline, CDR1 is MDHEN and CDR2 is SYDVKM. Trimming at V came to 6 bases and at J to 7 bases, leaving 7 bases not matched to a gene. The CDR3 region has the DNA TGTGCCAGCAGAACGGGACAGGGGGCGCGGGAGCAGTACTTC. It translates to CASRTGQGAREQYF.

This clone was counted between two and nine times. The chain employs TRBV21-1 and TRBJ1-1. TRBV21-1 is annotated as a pseudogene. The CDR3 spans 12 residues. CDR3 sequence: CASARLWGEAFF. Here the CDR3 DNA reads TGTGCCAGCGCCCGATTGTGGGGTGAAGCTTTCTTT.

The gene calls are TRBV2 and TRBJ1-2, with D perhaps TRBD1 (5 bases). Trimming cost V 5 bases and J 7 bases, with 17 bases left between them. The germline CDR1 and CDR2 sequences are SNHLY and FYNNEI. This CDR3 region has 14 residues. The CDR3 nucleotides are TGTGCCAGCAGTTTGAGTGGACCTGGGGGTGGCTACACCTTC. Amino acids: CASSLSGPGGGYTF.

This clone was counted between two and nine times. The V and J genes are TRBV2 and TRBJ2-7, with 12 bases that match TRBD2. J was trimmed by 7 bases and V by 5 bases; bases with no gene match: 6. This CDR3 has 14 residues. In germline, CDR1 is SNHLY, CDR2 FYNNEI. The CDR3 nucleotides read TGTGCCAGCAGTCTCCTAGCGGGGGGGTTGGAGCAGTACTTC. Translation: CASSLLAGGLEQYF.

The V gene is TRBV7-3, the J gene TRBJ1-1; TRBD1 matches at 8 bases. Germline V gene lookup returns CDR1 SGHTA and CDR2 FQGTGA. Unmatched junction bases numbered 11, after V lost 1 base and J lost 4 bases. The CDR3 totals 17 residues. CDR3 nucleotide sequence: TGTGCCAGCAGCTTAAGTAGGTCGACAGGGGCATCCACTGAAGCTTTCTTT. It specifies CASSLSRSTGASTEAFF.

This clone has more than one count but fewer than ten. The gene calls are TRBV14 and TRBJ1-2; 9 bases are shared with TRBD1. Germline CDR1 and CDR2: SGHDN and FVKESK. J was trimmed by 8 bases and V by 4 bases; bases with no gene match: 5. This CDR3 contains 13 residues. In DNA form, the CDR3 reads TGTGCCAGCAGCCCCAGGACAGGGGACGGCTACACCTTC. It codes for CASSPRTGDGYTF. Full variable domain (missing parts from reference TRBV14 and TRBJ1-2): EAGVTQFPSHSVIEKGQTVTLRCDPISGHDNLYWYRRVMGKEIKFLLHFVKESKQDESGMPNNRFLAERTGGTYSTLKVQPAELEDSGVYFCASSPRTGDGYTFGSGTRLTVV.

This clone was observed a handful of times. This rearrangement joins TRBV5-4 to TRBJ1-1; D not resolved. Germline V gene data show CDR1 as SGHNT and CDR2 as YYREEE (reference sequence). The CDR3 has 12 amino acids. Trimming took off 1 base at V and 7 bases at J, with 8 bases between the two ends. CDR3 coding DNA: TGTGCCAGCAGCTTGCCGGACGGTGAAGCTTTCTTT. Its translation is CASSLPDGEAFF. Supplemented by reference TRBV5-4 and TRBJ1-1, the full variable domain reads ETGVTQSPTHLIKTRGQQVTLRCSSQSGHNTVSWYQQALGQGPQFIFQYYREEENGRGNFPPRFSGLQFPNYSSELNVNALELDDSALYLCASSLPDGEAFFGQGTRLTVV.